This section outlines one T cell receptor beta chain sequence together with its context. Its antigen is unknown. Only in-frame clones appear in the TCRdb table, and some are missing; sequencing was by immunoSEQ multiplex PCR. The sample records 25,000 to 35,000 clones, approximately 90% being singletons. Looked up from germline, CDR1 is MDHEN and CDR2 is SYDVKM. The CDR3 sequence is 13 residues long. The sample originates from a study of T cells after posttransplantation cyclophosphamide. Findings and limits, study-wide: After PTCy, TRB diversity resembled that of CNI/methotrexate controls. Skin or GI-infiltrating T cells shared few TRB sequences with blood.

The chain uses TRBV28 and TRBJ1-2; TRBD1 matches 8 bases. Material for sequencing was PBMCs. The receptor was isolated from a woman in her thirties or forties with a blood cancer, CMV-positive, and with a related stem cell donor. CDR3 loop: CAIGQGSNYGYTF. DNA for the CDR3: TGTGCAATCGGACAGGGTTCGAACTATGGCTACACCTTC.